These 27 T cell receptor beta chains share one sample of origin, sequenced in a study of Tregs in tolerant kidney transplant recipients. The antigens for these receptors are not known. Profiled with immunoSEQ multiplex PCR; TCRdb holds only in-frame clones, not every one. The sample lists around 16,000 clones; about 61% were seen once. Sequenced material: Tregs from blood cultured with allogeneic cells. The origin of the receptors is a human donor in good health.

The sample holds a few counts of this clone. The gene calls are TRBV5-4 and TRBJ2-7; tentatively, D is TRBD1 (5 bases). The V gene's germline CDR1 is SGHNT and CDR2 YYREEE (reference sequence). Trimming cost V 4 bases and J 5 bases, with 13 bases left between them. CDR3 length: 13 residues. CDR3 sequence: CASSVGGANEQYF. The CDR3 coding sequence is TGTGCCAGCAGCGTTGGTGGGGCCAACGAGCAGTACTTC.

This clone rates as medium-sized (0.01 to 0.1%). This chain links TRBV21-1 with TRBJ2-7. TRBV21-1 is marked as a pseudogene. The CDR3 runs 15 residues. The CDR3 DNA is TGTGCCAGCAGCAAAGTGGAAGGGACGGGCTACGAGCAGTACTTC. Its translation is CASSKVEGTGYEQYF.

A note on this clone: One end of the junction does not line up with germline, which may come from a read error. J is TRBJ2-2 and V is TRBV4-1; no definite D call. Germline CDR1 is MGHRA and CDR2 is YSYEKL. This CDR3 region has 11 residues. The CDR3 reads CASSRAGELFF. For the CDR3, the DNA is TGTGCCAGCAGCCGGGCCGGGGAGCTGTTTTTT.

CDR3 in amino acids: CASSSRRRNLQETQYF. CDR3 DNA: TGTGCCAGCAGTTCTCGTAGGAGAAACCTCCAAGAGACCCAGTACTTC. V gene TRBV6-6 combines with J gene TRBJ2-5, with D unresolved. Germline loops: CDR1 MNHNY, CDR2 SVGAGI (reference sequence). CDR3 size: 16 residues. V lost 4 bases and J 1 base, leaving 16 bases between the germline ends.

Turning to this clone: The same CDR3 arises from other DNA sequences in this sample as well. The chain recombines TRBV5-1 with TRBJ2-3; weak D call: TRBD1 (5 bases). Trimming cost V 4 bases and J 3 bases, with 12 bases left between them. CDR3 length: 14 amino acids. CDR1 and CDR2 (germline): SGHRS, YFSETQ. CDR3 loop: CASSGQGGTDTQYF. CDR3 in DNA: TGCGCCAGCAGCGGCCAGGGTGGAACAGATACGCAGTATTTT.

The chain carries TRBV20-1 and TRBJ1-2; D is uncertain. This CDR3 comprises 11 residues. V was trimmed by 5 bases and J by 4 bases, leaving 8 bases between them. The germline V gene encodes CDR1 DFQATT and CDR2 SNEGSKA (reference sequence). CDR3 bases: TGCAGTGCTGAGGACCCCTATGGCTACACCTTC. Translating it yields CSAEDPYGYTF.

A few counts support this clone. The chain recombines TRBV5-1 with TRBJ2-3, with 7 bases identical to TRBD2. The CDR3 runs 16 residues. Germline V gene data show CDR1 as SGHRS and CDR2 as YFSETQ. Unmatched junction bases numbered 6, after V lost 0 bases and J lost 2 bases. For the CDR3, the DNA is TGCGCCAGCAGCTTGGCGTCTAGCGGAAACACAGATACGCAGTATTTT. Encoded protein: CASSLASSGNTDTQYF. Complete variable domain (other parts from reference TRBV5-1 and TRBJ2-3): KAGVTQTPRYLIKTRGQQVTLSCSPISGHRSVSWYQQTPGQGLQFLFEYFSETQRNKGNFPGRFSGRQFSNSRSEMNVSTLELGDSALYLCASSLASSGNTDTQYFGPGTRLTVL.

The chain is built from TRBV2 and TRBJ2-6; TRBD2 is a possible D gene (6 bases). In germline, CDR1 is SNHLY, CDR2 FYNNEI. This CDR3 comprises 17 residues. V was pared by 10 bases and J by 0 bases, with 19 bases between. The CDR3 spells CATRLGQGLSGANVLTF. CDR3 DNA: TGTGCCACCCGGTTGGGGCAGGGACTCTCTGGGGCCAACGTCCTGACTTTC.

The V call is TRBV30, the J call TRBJ2-2, with D perhaps given as TRBD1 or TRBD2 (6 bases each). The ends were cut back, 2 bases at V and 6 bases at J, with 7 bases in the middle. This CDR3 region has 12 residues. From germline, CDR1 is GTSNPN and CDR2 SVGIG (reference sequence). CDR3: CAWSRGAGELFF. The CDR3, as DNA: TGTGCCTGGAGTAGGGGGGCCGGGGAGCTGTTTTTT.

Only a few counts were recorded for this clone. The rearrangement links TRBV9 to TRBJ1-5, with D unresolved. The CDR3 is 13 amino acids. Germline lookup yields CDR1 SGDLS and CDR2 YYNGEE. V was pared by 5 bases and J by 4 bases, with 10 bases between. The CDR3 bases are TGTGCCAGCAGTTTGACTCCGAATCAGCCCCAGCATTTT. It specifies CASSLTPNQPQHF.

J is TRBJ2-1 and V is TRBV4-1; a weak D match, TRBD2 (5 bases). The CDR3 runs to 18 residues. Trimming stripped 4 bases from V and 1 base from J, with 20 bases between. Germline V CDR1 and CDR2: MGHRA, YSYEKL. The CDR3 DNA reads as TGCGCCAGCAGCCCGACAAGCAGGACTTTACTATCCTACAATGAGCAGTTCTTC. Translating it yields CASSPTSRTLLSYNEQFF.

The J gene is TRBJ2-7, the V gene TRBV29-1; D remains unclear. V gave up 6 bases and J gave up 0 bases, with 6 bases separating them. In germline, CDR1 is SQVTM, CDR2 ANQGSEA. There are 11 residues in the CDR3. The DNA of the CDR3 is TGCAGCGTCCAATTCTCCTACGAGCAGTACTTC. Translating gives CSVQFSYEQYF.

This chain uses TRBV5-4 with TRBJ2-5; the D is unclear. The V end lost 2 bases, the J end lost 4 bases, and 15 bases lay between the germline ends. In germline, CDR1 is SGHNT, CDR2 YYREEE (reference sequence). CDR3 length equals 15 residues. The CDR3 DNA sequence: TGTGCCAGCAGCTTTGAGTCCGAATGGAGAGAGACCCAGTACTTC. Its protein product is CASSFESEWRETQYF.

The chain uses TRBV7-2 and TRBJ1-4, with unresolved D. The CDR3 totals 15 residues. The V end was cut by 0 bases, the J end by 8 bases, with 13 bases between. Germline CDR1 reads SGHTA; CDR2 reads FQGNSA. The CDR3 nucleotides are TGTGCCAGCAGCTTAGCGTTTACAACGACCGAAAAACTGTTTTTT. It codes for CASSLAFTTTEKLFF.

Note on this clone: The junction departs from the called germline gene at one end, perhaps through a read error. The V and J genes are TRBV5-1 and TRBJ2-3, with 10 bases matching TRBD2. This CDR3 region has 17 residues. The germline gives CDR1 SGHRS, CDR2 YFSETQ. The CDR3 coding sequence is TGCGCCCGCAGCTTGGACGCAGCGGGAGGGGGGGCAGATACGCAGTATTTT. Its protein product is CARSLDAAGGGADTQYF.

The V call is TRBV7-8, the J call TRBJ2-1, with D perhaps TRBD2 (6 bases). V was clipped by 5 bases and J by 6 bases, with 11 bases between them. The CDR3 covers 13 residues. CDR1 and CDR2 from the germline V gene are SGHVS and FQNEAQ. The CDR3 DNA follows: TGTGCCAGCAGCCAATCCGGGGGCAATGAGCAGTTCTTC. It is translated as CASSQSGGNEQFF. Looking up the rest from reference TRBV7-8 and TRBJ2-1 gives the full variable domain: GAGVSQSPRYKVAKRGQDVALRCDPISGHVSLFWYQQALGQGPEFLTYFQNEAQLDKSGLPSDRFFAERPEGSVSTLKIQRTQQEDSAVYLCASSQSGGNEQFFGPGTRLTVL.

Judged by abundance, this clone is medium-sized. The V gene is TRBV27, the J gene TRBJ1-3; tentatively, D is TRBD1 (5 bases). Germline lookup yields CDR1 MNHEY and CDR2 SMNVEV (reference sequence). V lost 6 bases, J lost 0 bases, and 12 bases lay in between. The CDR3 has 15 amino acids. CDR3 nucleotides: TGTGCCAGCAGACCTACAGGATTCTCTGGAAACACCATATATTTT. The encoded protein is CASRPTGFSGNTIYF.

In its sample, this clone is medium-sized. V is TRBV13 and J is TRBJ2-5; unclear D gene. CDR1 is PRHDT, CDR2 FYEKMQ, per germline (reference sequence). CDR3 length: 13 residues. The ends were cut back, 5 bases at V and 2 bases at J, with 9 bases in the middle. CDR3 sequence: CASSMGLQETQYF. The CDR3 bases are TGTGCCAGCAGCATGGGCCTACAAGAGACCCAGTACTTC.

V is TRBV5-1 and J is TRBJ1-2; 10 nucleotides agree with TRBD1. CDR1 is SGHRS, CDR2 YFSETQ, per germline. With 0 bases clipped from V and 8 bases from J, the junction kept 4 bases outside the gene matches. This CDR3 has 14 residues. The CDR3 DNA reads TGCGCCAGCAGCTTGGACGGGACAGGGGTGGGCTACACCTTC. Protein: CASSLDGTGVGYTF.

The rearrangement uses TRBV5-1 and TRBJ1-2; 7 bases fit TRBD1. The junction had 10 bases not matched to a gene; V was cut back by 4 bases and J by 10 bases. CDR1 and CDR2 from the germline V gene are SGHRS and YFSETQ. The CDR3 runs 13 residues. The CDR3 sequence: CASSTGDSGFYTF. The CDR3 bases are TGCGCCAGCAGCACAGGGGACAGTGGATTCTACACCTTC.

In its sample, this clone was seen a few times. The V call is TRBV18, the J call TRBJ2-7, with D possibly called TRBD1 or TRBD2 (5 bases each). There are 14 residues in the CDR3. Germline loops: CDR1 KGHSH, CDR2 LQKENI. V was clipped by 4 bases and J by 7 bases, with 17 bases between them. In nucleotides, the CDR3 is TGTGCCAGCTCACGCCGGGACCGGCTTCGGGAGCAGTACTTC. It codes for CASSRRDRLREQYF.

V and J are TRBV6-5 and TRBJ2-3; a weak D match, TRBD2 (5 bases). The CDR3 extends over 13 amino acids. Germline V CDR1 and CDR2: MNHEY, SVGAGI. The V end was cut by 8 bases, the J end by 1 base, with 10 bases between. For the CDR3, the DNA is TGTGCCAGCCGGAGGATCGGCACAGATACGCAGTATTTT. Protein sequence: CASRRIGTDTQYF.

J is TRBJ1-1 and V is TRBV11-2; D not certain. This CDR3 contains 13 residues. CDR1 is SGHAT, CDR2 FQNNGV, per germline. V dropped 3 bases and J dropped 0 bases, with 5 bases sitting between them. The CDR3 region is CASSFQLNTEAFF. CDR3 nucleotide sequence: TGTGCCAGCAGCTTTCAATTGAACACTGAAGCTTTCTTT.

This sequence joins TRBV30 and TRBJ1-2; D ambiguous. The ends were cut back, 0 bases at V and 12 bases at J, with 11 bases in the middle. CDR3 length: 11 amino acids. The germline gives CDR1 GTSNPN, CDR2 SVGIG (reference sequence). CDR3 sequence reads: CAWSVGWRDTF. CDR3 nucleotide sequence: TGTGCCTGGAGTGTAGGATGGAGGGACACCTTC.

The chain carries TRBV2 and TRBJ1-2; possibly TRBD1 for D (5 bases). The V end lost 8 bases, the J end lost 4 bases, and 11 bases lay between the germline ends. Germline loops: CDR1 SNHLY, CDR2 FYNNEI. This CDR3 has 12 amino acids. The CDR3, as DNA: TGTGCCAGCCGGGGGACCACCTATGGCTACACCTTC. Protein: CASRGTTYGYTF.

In this sample, this clone turned up a few times. V and J are TRBV28 and TRBJ2-7; the D gene is possibly TRBD1 (5 bases). V gave up 6 bases and J gave up 0 bases, with 15 bases separating them. The germline CDR1 and CDR2 sequences are MDHEN and SYDVKM. CDR3 length: 15 amino acids. Here the CDR3 reads CASRALGPHSYEQYF. In DNA form, the CDR3 reads TGTGCCAGCAGGGCCTTGGGGCCTCACTCCTACGAGCAGTACTTC.

V gene TRBV4-1 combines with J gene TRBJ1-1; possible D gene TRBD1, 5 bases. Germline CDR1 reads MGHRA; CDR2 reads YSYEKL. The CDR3 spans 17 residues. Trimming left V 1 base short and J 7 bases short, with 22 bases between. The CDR3 DNA reads as TGCGCCAGCAGCCAAGGAAGAGTGGCACGCCCCAGGGTTGAAGCTTTCTTT. It yields the protein CASSQGRVARPRVEAFF.